These 23 T cell receptor beta chains were sequenced from one sample in a study of blood T cells in healthy people across ages. A second PCR, run for about 7 to 12 cycles, used a sample-barcoded 5' primer plus a J-beta primer mix. TCRdb analysed the 5' RACE reads with MiXCR anew, one entry per CDR3 protein. The profile shows 1.5 million to 1.9 million distinct CDR3 sequences, approximately 39% of them singletons. What was sequenced was blood. These receptors all stem from a woman aged 18-29 years in good health.

This clonotype appeared a few times. J is TRBJ1-2 and V is TRBV7-9; 8 positions match TRBD1. This CDR3 has 17 amino acids. V trimming: 6 bases; J trimming: 2 bases; junction bases outside the gene matches: 14. Germline V gives CDR1 SEHNR, CDR2 FQNEAQ (reference sequence). The chain's CDR3 is CASRAGTGPFLNYGYTF. CDR3 nucleotides: TGTGCCAGCAGGGCCGGGACAGGCCCTTTCCTCAACTATGGCTACACCTTC. Variable domain in full (rest from reference TRBV7-9 and TRBJ1-2): DTGVSQNPRHKITKRGQNVTFRCDPISEHNRLYWYRQTLGQGPEFLTYFQNEAQLEKSRLLSDRFSAERPKGSFSTLEIQRTEQGDSAMYLCASRAGTGPFLNYGYTFGSGTRLTVV.

This clonotype occurred a few times. This chain uses TRBV12-3 or TRBV12-4 with TRBJ1-5, with D perhaps TRBD1 (5 bases). The V and J ends lost 1 base and 4 bases respectively, with 11 bases between them. This CDR3 comprises 15 residues. The CDR3 loop is CASSLEAGMNQPQHF. The DNA of the CDR3 is TGTGCCAGCAGTTTAGAGGCAGGGATGAATCAGCCCCAGCATTTT.

The chain links TRBV7-2 to TRBJ1-2, with TRBD1 identical over 8 bases. Germline V gene lookup returns CDR1 SGHTA and CDR2 FQGNSA. The CDR3 length is 12 residues. V lost 3 bases and J lost 13; bases outside the gene matches: 7. The CDR3 DNA reads TGTGCCAGCAGCTTGGGGACAGGTAGTAGCACCTTC. Protein: CASSLGTGSSTF. The full variable domain, in which reference TRBV7-2 and TRBJ1-2 provide the parts outside the CDR3, is GAGVSQSPSNKVTEKGKDVELRCDPISGHTALYWYRQSLGQGLEFLIYFQGNSAPDKSGLPSDRFSAERTGGSVSTLTIQRTQQEDSAVYLCASSLGTGSSTFGSGTRLTVV.

This clonotype turned up a few times. This chain links TRBV7-9 with TRBJ2-1, with D hard to call. Trimming shortened V by 7 bases and J by 8 bases, and 15 bases separated the two germline ends. Germline CDR1 SEHNR, CDR2 FQNEAQ (reference sequence). This CDR3 spans 13 amino acids. The CDR3 DNA reads TGTGCCAGCACCCCCGGCCTACAGCATGAGCAGTTCTTC. It codes for CASTPGLQHEQFF.

The chain couples TRBV7-9 to TRBJ1-2, with D unresolved. Germline V gene lookup returns CDR1 SEHNR and CDR2 FQNEAQ (reference sequence). The CDR3 loop spans 15 amino acids. V gave up 1 base and J gave up 8 bases, with 17 bases separating them. The CDR3 DNA is TGTGCCAGCAGCTTAGTAGTGGGGAGGCAAGAGGGCTACACCTTC. This translates into CASSLVVGRQEGYTF.

Concerning this clonotype itself: A read error is possible here, since a much larger clone lies one base away. The chain has TRBV27 and TRBJ2-1; 9 positions match TRBD2. The CDR3 is made up of 15 amino acids. The V gene's germline CDR1 is MNHEY and CDR2 SMNVEV (reference sequence). In DNA form, the CDR3 reads TGTGCCGGCAGTCGAGCGGGAGGAACCTACAATGAGCAGTTCTTC. This codes for CAGSRAGGTYNEQFF.

The chain combines TRBV27 with TRBJ2-7; the match to TRBD1 covers 8 bases. CDR1 is MNHEY, CDR2 SMNVEV, per germline (reference sequence). V shed 4 bases and J 0 bases; nucleotides not matched to a gene: 17. This CDR3 comprises 19 residues. The CDR3 region has the DNA TGTGCCAGCAGTTCGCCCGGACAGGGCCGTCTTAGGAGCTCCTACGAGCAGTACTTC. This encodes CASSSPGQGRLRSSYEQYF.

This clonotype was observed a few times. The CDR3 protein is CASSSGLAGEQFF. In DNA form, the CDR3 reads TGTGCCAGCAGTTCGGGACTAGCGGGTGAGCAGTTCTTC. V and J are TRBV27 and TRBJ2-1, with 12 bases identical to TRBD2. This CDR3 has 13 residues. CDR1 is MNHEY, CDR2 SMNVEV, per germline (reference sequence). V dropped 4 bases and J dropped 9; count of bases not matched to a gene: 1.

This clonotype was detected a few times. The chain employs TRBV9 and TRBJ1-2; D possibly corresponds to TRBD1 (5 bases). Trimming left V 4 bases short and J 4 bases short, with 20 bases between. Germline values: CDR1 SGDLS, CDR2 YYNGEE. CDR3 size: 16 residues. CDR3 in DNA: TGTGCCAGCAGCTTCACAGGAGCCAGTTTTCTCTATGGCTACACCTTC. This codes for CASSFTGASFLYGYTF.

This chain links TRBV6-1 with TRBJ1-1; D possibly corresponds to TRBD1 (6 bases). V shed 4 bases and J shed 3 bases, with 15 bases lying between them. This CDR3 contains 15 residues. CDR1 is MNHNS and CDR2 is SASEGT in the germline V gene. CDR3 nucleotide sequence: TGTGCCAGCAGTGCCCAGGACAGATTAGACACTGAAGCTTTCTTT. This sequence encodes CASSAQDRLDTEAFF.

This clonotype has a handful of counts. This chain links TRBV4-3 with TRBJ1-1; D unresolved. Germline V gives CDR1 LGHNA, CDR2 YSLEER. The ends were cut back, 0 bases at V and 11 bases at J, with 16 bases in the middle. This CDR3 contains 14 residues. CDR3 residues: CASSQDLGQFTAFF. CDR3 nucleotide sequence: TGCGCCAGCAGCCAAGATTTAGGCCAGTTTACGGCTTTCTTT.

The chain uses TRBV2 and TRBJ1-5, with a possible D match to TRBD1 (6 bases). The CDR3 is 15 amino acids. The germline CDR1 and CDR2 sequences are SNHLY and FYNNEI. V lost 5 bases and J lost 2, with 13 bases in between. In DNA, the CDR3 is TGTGCCAGCAGTATTATACAGGGAGGCAATCAGCCCCAGCATTTT. Its protein is CASSIIQGGNQPQHF.

The gene calls are TRBV7-2 and TRBJ2-7, with 9 positions matching TRBD1. Germline assignment: CDR1 SGHTA and CDR2 FQGNSA. The trim removed 7 bases at V and 3 bases at J, leaving 10 bases unmatched. The CDR3 is 15 amino acids. CDR3 coding DNA: TGTGCCAGCACCAGACCGGGACAGGGTGTCTACGAGCAGTACTTC. The encoded protein is CASTRPGQGVYEQYF. Complete variable domain (other parts from reference TRBV7-2 and TRBJ2-7): GAGVSQSPSNKVTEKGKDVELRCDPISGHTALYWYRQSLGQGLEFLIYFQGNSAPDKSGLPSDRFSAERTGGSVSTLTIQRTQQEDSAVYLCASTRPGQGVYEQYFGPGTRLTVT.

The chain employs TRBV7-9 and TRBJ2-1, with 11 nucleotides matching TRBD2. The CDR3 length is 16 residues. V trimming: 2 bases; J trimming: 5 bases; junction bases outside the gene matches: 5. Looked up from germline, CDR1 is SEHNR and CDR2 is FQNEAQ (reference sequence). The CDR3 DNA sequence: TGTGCCAGCAGCTTAAGGACTAGCGGGTACCACAATGAGCAGTTCTTC. Amino acid sequence: CASSLRTSGYHNEQFF.

Only a few counts were recorded for this clonotype. The chain couples TRBV20-1 to TRBJ2-3, with unresolved D. The CDR3 length is 13 residues. The germline CDR1 and CDR2 sequences are DFQATT and SNEGSKA (reference sequence). Deletions cut 3 bases from V and 1 base from J, with 8 bases between. Here the CDR3 reads CSASFRGTDTQYF. The CDR3 DNA follows: TGCAGTGCTAGTTTTAGGGGCACAGATACGCAGTATTTT.

This chain connects TRBV7-2 to TRBJ2-1; tentative D call: TRBD1 (6 bases). The CDR3 contains 14 residues. Deletions cut 7 bases from V and 9 bases from J, with 19 bases between. Germline V lookup: CDR1 SGHTA, CDR2 FQGNSA. The CDR3 region is CASTLSTGIGEQFF. CDR3 nucleotides: TGTGCCAGCACCCTTAGTACAGGGATTGGTGAGCAGTTCTTC.

This rearrangement joins TRBV27 to TRBJ2-7; 11 bases map to TRBD2. V gave up 5 bases and J gave up 8 bases; unmatched junction bases: 8. CDR1 and CDR2 (germline): MNHEY, SMNVEV (reference sequence). This CDR3 has 14 residues. This chain's CDR3 is CASSPGTSGYKQYF. The CDR3 bases are TGTGCCAGCAGTCCAGGGACTAGCGGTTACAAGCAGTACTTC.

The rearrangement uses TRBV30 and TRBJ2-5, with 7 bases matching TRBD1. Per germline, CDR1 GTSNPN and CDR2 SVGIG (reference sequence). The CDR3 has 14 amino acids. V shed 0 bases, J shed 4 bases, and the junction held 5 bases outside the gene matches. Written as DNA, the CDR3 is TGTGCCTGGAGTGTACAGGGGATAGGAGAGACCCAGTACTTC. Residues: CAWSVQGIGETQYF.

In nucleotides, the CDR3 is TGTGCCAGCAGAGGCCTGGGGATTGGGAATGAGCAGTTCTTC. This gives the protein CASRGLGIGNEQFF. This chain connects TRBV11-3 to TRBJ2-1; D uncertain. The CDR3 length is 14 residues. V dropped 6 bases and J dropped 7 bases, with 16 bases sitting between them. Per germline, CDR1 SGHNT and CDR2 YENEEA.

The table lists this clonotype with many counts. J is TRBJ2-5 and V is TRBV28; D unresolved. Deletions cut 2 bases from V and 5 bases from J, with 9 bases between. The CDR3 consists of 13 residues. CDR1 and CDR2 from the germline V gene are MDHEN and SYDVKM. CDR3 DNA sequence: TGTGCCAGCAGTTTAGGGTGGCGGGAGACCCAGTACTTC. This translates into CASSLGWRETQYF.

This clonotype appeared a few times. The chain joins TRBV3-1 to TRBJ2-3; D is unclear. Germline V CDR1 and CDR2: LGHDT, YNNKEL (reference sequence). The CDR3 is made up of 13 amino acids. The V end lost 4 bases, the J end lost 6 bases, and 11 bases lay between the germline ends. In DNA, the CDR3 is TGTGCCAGCAGCCGAGTAAGACTTGATACGCAGTATTTT. It is translated as CASSRVRLDTQYF.

This clonotype has only a few counts. The J gene is TRBJ1-2, the V gene TRBV6-1, with D unresolved. The CDR3 extends over 13 amino acids. Germline CDR1 and CDR2: MNHNS and SASEGT. V lost 2 bases and J lost 4, with 8 bases in between. CDR3 in DNA: TGTGCCAGCAGTGAACAGGCCCTCTATGGCTACACCTTC. Its translation: CASSEQALYGYTF.

This clonotype appeared a few times. This chain links TRBV20-1 with TRBJ2-4; 15 nucleotides agree with TRBD2. The J call may be in error: the DNA end matches TRBJ2-7 better. The CDR3 spans 14 residues. The V gene's germline CDR1 is DFQATT and CDR2 SNEGSKA (reference sequence). The CDR3 bases are TGCAGTGCCGGGACTAGCGGGGGGTTTGACGAGCAGTACTTC. Residues: CSAGTSGGFDEQYF.